The 24 T cell receptor beta chains below all came from one sample that was sequenced in a study of response to subunit inactivated influenza vaccine. TCRdb fed the RT-PCR reads into MiXCR, producing one record per CDR3 protein. The sample yields 500,000 to 700,000 distinct CDR3 sequences, under 25% seen once. The same sample was also used in a study of T cells expressing NK-cell markers. That paper adds: The TCR beta cDNA came from 5'RACE template switching with UMIs.

The starting material was CD4+ T cells sorted from PBMCs, obtained 11 to 12 days after vaccination. These receptor sequences come from a man aged 45-65 years who received an inactivated influenza vaccine.

This clonotype occurred a few times. This sequence joins TRBV29-1 and TRBJ2-2; a weak D match, TRBD2 (5 bases). The germline V gene encodes CDR1 SQVTM and CDR2 ANQGSEA. The CDR3 is 12 residues long. V dropped 4 bases and J dropped 5 bases, with 8 bases sitting between them. CDR3 coding DNA: TGCAGCGTTGTACGGGAAACCGGGGAGCTGTTTTTT. This sequence encodes CSVVRETGELFF.

This clonotype came up a few times. The chain recombines TRBV25-1 with TRBJ2-7; a possible D gene is TRBD2 (5 bases). V was pared by 4 bases and J by 4 bases, with 5 bases between. The CDR3 length is 11 residues. Germline assignment: CDR1 MGHDK and CDR2 SYGVNS. CDR3 loop: CASSVAYEQYF. As DNA, the CDR3 is TGTGCCAGCAGTGTAGCGTACGAGCAGTACTTC.

The rearrangement links TRBV2 to TRBJ2-1; 10 bases match TRBD2. Looked up from germline, CDR1 is SNHLY and CDR2 is FYNNEI. The CDR3 runs to 14 residues. V was pared by 7 bases and J by 11 bases, with 11 bases of the junction left unmatched. CDR3 sequence (DNA): TGTGCCAGCACGGCCCAGCGGGAGGGTTTTAAGCAGTTCTTC. Translation: CASTAQREGFKQFF.

This chain uses TRBV7-8 with TRBJ1-1; no clear D gene. CDR3 length: 16 residues. V gave up 2 bases and J gave up 1 base, with 14 bases separating them. Germline V lookup: CDR1 SGHVS, CDR2 FQNEAQ. This CDR3 is CASSLSDRVANTEAFF. DNA for the CDR3: TGTGCCAGCAGCTTATCCGATCGGGTGGCGAACACTGAAGCTTTCTTT. Using reference TRBV7-8 and TRBJ1-1 for the parts outside the CDR3, the full variable domain is GAGVSQSPRYKVAKRGQDVALRCDPISGHVSLFWYQQALGQGPEFLTYFQNEAQLDKSGLPSDRFFAERPEGSVSTLKIQRTQQEDSAVYLCASSLSDRVANTEAFFGQGTRLTVV.

This clonotype has a handful of counts. This chain connects TRBV4-2 to TRBJ2-3; 16 bases map to TRBD2. Per germline, CDR1 LGHNA and CDR2 YNFKEQ. This CDR3 is 19 amino acids long. J gave up 2 bases and V 0 bases, and 5 bases lay outside the gene matches. The chain's CDR3 is CASSQEGLAGGSHTDTQYF. The CDR3 nucleotides are TGTGCCAGCAGCCAAGAGGGACTAGCGGGGGGGAGCCACACAGATACGCAGTATTTT.

The chain couples TRBV12-3 or TRBV12-4 to TRBJ2-1, with 9 bases lining up with TRBD1. V shed 3 bases, J shed 4 bases, and the junction held 7 bases outside the gene matches. The CDR3 covers 16 residues. DNA of the CDR3: TGTGCCAGCAGTTTTGATCCGGGACAGGGATACAATGAGCAGTTCTTC. It codes for CASSFDPGQGYNEQFF.

This clonotype was picked up one time. The J gene is TRBJ2-3, the V gene TRBV5-1, with TRBD2 as a possible D gene (5 bases). The ends were cut back, 0 bases at V and 4 bases at J, with 21 bases in the middle. This CDR3 comprises 18 residues. Germline V lookup: CDR1 SGHRS, CDR2 YFSETQ. The CDR3 sequence: CASSLANLRLALPDTQYF. The CDR3 DNA is TGCGCCAGCAGCTTGGCCAATTTACGGCTAGCTCTCCCAGATACGCAGTATTTT.

The chain has TRBV28 and TRBJ2-7; TRBD2 might be the D (5 bases). V was clipped by 3 bases and J by 4 bases, with 16 bases between them. CDR1 is MDHEN, CDR2 SYDVKM, per germline. This CDR3 comprises 15 residues. The CDR3 here is CASSFRRAPGYEQYF. DNA of the CDR3: TGTGCCAGCAGTTTCCGCCGGGCTCCGGGGTACGAGCAGTACTTC.

This clonotype was observed a handful of times. This sequence joins TRBV27 and TRBJ2-1; D assignment may be TRBD1 or TRBD2 (5 bases each). Germline lookup yields CDR1 MNHEY and CDR2 SMNVEV (reference sequence). V was clipped by 6 bases and J by 4 bases, with 16 bases between them. This CDR3 is built from 15 residues. Here the CDR3 reads CASSREGPGYNEQFF. The DNA of the CDR3 is TGTGCCAGCAGCCGTGAGGGGCCGGGGTACAATGAGCAGTTCTTC.

In this sample, this clonotype turned up a few times. The V gene is TRBV9, the J gene TRBJ1-5, with no clear D. CDR1 is SGDLS and CDR2 is YYNGEE in the germline V gene. CDR3 length equals 15 residues. The V end lost 5 bases, the J end lost 4 bases, and 16 bases lay between the germline ends. As DNA, the CDR3 is TGTGCCAGCAGTCCGGGGAGCCAGGAGAATCAGCCCCAGCATTTT. This encodes CASSPGSQENQPQHF.

The V call is TRBV20-1, the J call TRBJ2-7, with no clear D. Trimming shortened V by 0 bases and J by 6 bases, and 9 bases separated the two germline ends. Germline CDR1 is DFQATT and CDR2 is SNEGSKA (reference sequence). The CDR3 covers 12 residues. The chain's CDR3 is CSAREGPPEQYF. CDR3 in DNA: TGCAGTGCTAGAGAGGGCCCGCCCGAGCAGTACTTC.

The genes are TRBV2 and TRBJ1-5; a weak D match, TRBD1 (6 bases). CDR1 is SNHLY, CDR2 FYNNEI, per germline. The V and J ends lost 1 base and 3 bases respectively, with 7 bases between them. The CDR3 is made up of 14 amino acids. CDR3 residues: CASSEGTVNQPQHF. As DNA, the CDR3 is TGTGCCAGCAGTGAAGGGACAGTCAATCAGCCCCAGCATTTT.

Only a few counts were recorded for this clonotype. This chain links TRBV28 with TRBJ2-4; D is unclear. Germline V lookup: CDR1 MDHEN, CDR2 SYDVKM. Trimming removed 3 bases at V and 0 bases at J, with 6 bases between. There are 14 residues in the CDR3. The CDR3 loop reads CASSFQLAKNIQYF. DNA for the CDR3: TGTGCCAGCAGTTTCCAGTTAGCCAAAAACATTCAGTACTTC.

V is TRBV10-2 and J is TRBJ2-3; perhaps TRBD2 as D (5 bases). The germline gives CDR1 WSHSY, CDR2 SAAADI. With 6 bases removed from V and 5 bases from J, the gap between germline ends came to 12 bases. The CDR3 totals 13 residues. Here the CDR3 DNA reads TGCGCCAGCAGGTCGGGGTCGAAAGATACGCAGTATTTT. Its protein is CASRSGSKDTQYF.

This sequence joins TRBV12-3 or TRBV12-4 and TRBJ2-7, with a weak D call TRBD2 (5 bases). The CDR3 extends over 12 amino acids. Trimming left V 7 bases short and J 3 bases short, with 10 bases between. CDR3 DNA sequence: TGTGCCAGCACAGAGGGCAACTACGAGCAGTACTTC. It codes for CASTEGNYEQYF.

This clonotype has ten or more counts. The chain joins TRBV5-1 to TRBJ2-1, with D perhaps matching TRBD1 or TRBD2 (5 bases each). Deletions cut 5 bases from V and 3 bases from J, with 12 bases between. Germline CDR1 SGHRS, CDR2 YFSETQ. There are 14 residues in the CDR3. CDR3 loop: CASSPGRNYNEQFF. CDR3 nucleotide sequence: TGCGCCAGCAGTCCGGGACGGAACTACAATGAGCAGTTCTTC. Full variable domain (remainder filled in from reference TRBV5-1 and TRBJ2-1): KAGVTQTPRYLIKTRGQQVTLSCSPISGHRSVSWYQQTPGQGLQFLFEYFSETQRNKGNFPGRFSGRQFSNSRSEMNVSTLELGDSALYLCASSPGRNYNEQFFGPGTRLTVL.

The chain employs TRBV4-2 and TRBJ1-5; TRBD1 matches at 8 bases. CDR3 size: 16 residues. The V gene end was trimmed by 0 bases and the J gene end by 5 bases; junction bases not matched to a gene: 6. CDR1 is LGHNA, CDR2 YNFKEQ, per germline. Here the CDR3 reads CASSQEGRQGYQPQHF. The DNA of the CDR3 is TGTGCCAGCAGCCAAGAGGGACGACAGGGGTATCAGCCCCAGCATTTT.

This chain connects TRBV10-2 to TRBJ1-1; TRBD1 matches 8 bases. The CDR3 has 13 amino acids. Per germline, CDR1 WSHSY and CDR2 SAAADI. Germline trimming cut 6 bases from V and 10 bases from J; bases unmatched to any gene: 10. CDR3 sequence: CASRGGTGSGAFF. The CDR3 DNA reads as TGCGCCAGCAGGGGCGGGACAGGTTCTGGAGCTTTCTTT.

This clonotype appeared a few times. The chain combines TRBV12-3 or TRBV12-4 with TRBJ1-5, with D unclear. This CDR3 region has 12 residues. The V gene lost 4 bases and the J gene lost 4 bases, with 5 bases spanning the gap. CDR3 protein: CASSSDNQPQHF. CDR3 bases: TGTGCCAGCAGTTCGGATAATCAGCCCCAGCATTTT.

The V call is TRBV5-4, the J call TRBJ2-1; no reliable D call. V gave up 4 bases and J gave up 8 bases, with 19 bases separating them. The CDR3 runs to 15 residues. Germline CDR1 and CDR2: SGHNT and YYREEE (reference sequence). The chain's CDR3 is CASSPNSQIYDEQFF. The DNA for the CDR3 is TGTGCCAGCAGCCCAAACTCTCAAATATACGATGAGCAGTTCTTC.

This clonotype occurred a few times. V gene TRBV11-2 combines with J gene TRBJ2-7; 8 nucleotides align to TRBD1. Trimming at V came to 7 bases and at J to 1 base, leaving 12 bases not matched to a gene. CDR3 length equals 16 residues. Germline loops: CDR1 SGHAT, CDR2 FQNNGV. The CDR3 protein is CASTFTRTGGSYEQYF. The DNA for the CDR3 is TGTGCCAGCACCTTCACGCGCACAGGGGGTTCCTACGAGCAGTACTTC.

Only a few counts were recorded for this clonotype. CDR3 amino acids: CASSLSGGHISYEQYF. As DNA, the CDR3 is TGCGCCAGCAGCTTATCTGGGGGACACATCTCCTACGAGCAGTACTTC. The chain couples TRBV5-1 to TRBJ2-7; D perhaps matches TRBD1 (6 bases). Per the germline V gene, CDR1 is SGHRS and CDR2 is YFSETQ. V was cut by 2 bases and J by 0 bases, with 15 bases left in between. The CDR3 runs to 16 residues.

This chain connects TRBV20-1 to TRBJ2-7; TRBD1 is a possible D gene (5 bases). This CDR3 spans 16 amino acids. The V end lost 1 base, the J end lost 7 bases, and 23 bases lay between the germline ends. Germline CDR1 and CDR2: DFQATT and SNEGSKA (reference sequence). The CDR3 here is CSARGLQNRPGSEQYF. The CDR3 DNA sequence: TGCAGTGCTAGAGGACTCCAAAACCGGCCAGGGTCTGAGCAGTACTTC.

The table lists this clonotype with a few counts. The chain is built from TRBV13 and TRBJ2-7; 7 nucleotides line up with TRBD1. Germline V lookup: CDR1 PRHDT, CDR2 FYEKMQ (reference sequence). This CDR3 spans 14 amino acids. The V segment lost 6 bases and the J segment 2 bases; nucleotides outside the gene matches: 7. CDR3 DNA sequence: TGTGCCAGCAGACGGACAGGTGGGACCTACGAGCAGTACTTC. Translating gives CASRRTGGTYEQYF.